This entry lists 21 T cell receptor beta chains sequenced from one sample in a study of T-cell reconstitution after alpha-beta-depleted transplantation in children. For TCRbeta, the library was prepared with unique molecular identifiers. In TCRdb, the PCR reads were re-called with MiXCR into one record per CDR3 protein. The sample has tens of thousands of distinct CDR3 sequences, approximately 18% seen once. The sequences come from PBMCs, mostly from graft donor cells, collected 360 days after TCRalphabeta/CD19-depleted stem cell transplant. The source is a male patient aged 2-15 years who had a stem cell transplant for acute lymphoblastic leukemia, so the T cells may come from the graft donor.

CDR3 sequence reads: CASSLIEGGELFF. CDR3 sequence (DNA): TGTGCCAGCAGCCTTATCGAGGGCGGGGAGCTGTTTTTT. The V and J genes are TRBV11-3 and TRBJ2-2, with D possibly matching TRBD2 (5 bases). The CDR3 is 13 amino acids. Germline lookup yields CDR1 SGHNT and CDR2 YENEEA. Trimming took off 5 bases at V and 7 bases at J, with 11 bases between the two ends. The full variable domain, its missing parts supplied by reference TRBV11-3 and TRBJ2-2, is EAGVVQSPRYKIIEKKQPVAFWCNPISGHNTLYWYLQNLGQGPELLIRYENEEAVDDSQLPKDRFSAERLKGVDSTLKIQPAELGDSAVYLCASSLIEGGELFFGEGSRLTVL.

In its sample, this clonotype was seen many times. The chain is built from TRBV12-3 or TRBV12-4 and TRBJ1-1; no clear D. This CDR3 has 13 residues. With 3 bases removed from V and 6 bases from J, the gap between germline ends came to 11 bases. In DNA form, the CDR3 reads TGTGCCAGCAGTTTCCTACTACAGTCTGAAGCTTTCTTT. Translation: CASSFLLQSEAFF.

This clonotype occurred many times. The chain employs TRBV2 and TRBJ2-4, with TRBD1 matching 7 bases. The J segment lost 2 bases and the V segment lost 7 bases, leaving 8 bases of the junction unmatched. The CDR3 has 15 residues. Germline V lookup: CDR1 SNHLY, CDR2 FYNNEI. The DNA of the CDR3 is TGTGCCAGCATCGCGGCAGGGGGTTCCAAAAACATTCAGTACTTC. It encodes CASIAAGGSKNIQYF. Supplemented by reference TRBV2 and TRBJ2-4, the full variable domain reads EPEVTQTPSHQVTQMGQEVILRCVPISNHLYFYWYRQILGQKVEFLVSFYNNEISEKSEIFDDQFSVERPDGSNFTLKIRSTKLEDSAMYFCASIAAGGSKNIQYFGAGTRLSVL.

The chain carries TRBV5-4 and TRBJ2-2; D ambiguous. Germline V CDR1 and CDR2: SGHNT, YYREEE (reference sequence). The V gene lost 3 bases and the J gene lost 9 bases, with 12 bases spanning the gap. The CDR3 is 13 residues long. The CDR3 nucleotides are TGTGCCAGCAGCTCTAGGGTCCTCTGGGAGCTGTTTTTT. Protein: CASSSRVLWELFF.

This clonotype has a handful of counts. J is TRBJ1-2 and V is TRBV14; D may be TRBD1 (5 bases). V shed 3 bases and J shed 4 bases, with 18 bases lying between them. Germline values: CDR1 SGHDN, CDR2 FVKESK. CDR3 size: 16 residues. The CDR3 spells CASSHIGAGPIYGYTF. The CDR3 bases are TGTGCCAGCAGCCATATTGGGGCAGGACCGATCTATGGCTACACCTTC.

The rearrangement links TRBV6-1 to TRBJ2-2; tentative D call: TRBD1 (6 bases). With 6 bases removed from V and 5 bases from J, the gap between germline ends came to 16 bases. The CDR3 runs 15 residues. Per the germline V gene, CDR1 is MNHNS and CDR2 is SASEGT. The CDR3 here is CASRQGVMTTGELFF. The CDR3 nucleotides read TGTGCCAGCAGACAGGGAGTAATGACGACCGGGGAGCTGTTTTTT.

The rearrangement links TRBV7-9 to TRBJ2-7; 7 positions agree with TRBD2. The CDR3 is made up of 16 amino acids. The V and J ends lost 6 bases and 4 bases, in that order; junction bases with no gene match: 15. Per germline, CDR1 SEHNR and CDR2 FQNEAQ (reference sequence). The CDR3 DNA reads TGTGCCAGCAGACCACCCGTCGGGGAGGGGAGGTACGAGCAGTACTTC. It specifies CASRPPVGEGRYEQYF. Complete variable domain (other parts from reference TRBV7-9 and TRBJ2-7): DTGVSQNPRHKITKRGQNVTFRCDPISEHNRLYWYRQTLGQGPEFLTYFQNEAQLEKSRLLSDRFSAERPKGSFSTLEIQRTEQGDSAMYLCASRPPVGEGRYEQYFGPGTRLTVT.

This clonotype appeared a few times. The chain recombines TRBV24-1 with TRBJ2-5, with TRBD1 matching 8 bases. The germline V gene encodes CDR1 KGHDR and CDR2 SFDVKD. J lost 4 bases, V lost 3 bases, and 6 bases had no gene match. The CDR3 extends over 15 amino acids. The CDR3 coding sequence is TGTGCCACCAGTGATACTGACAGGGGTAGAGAGACCCAGTACTTC. It codes for CATSDTDRGRETQYF.

This sequence joins TRBV4-1 and TRBJ1-1; 9 nucleotides agree with TRBD1. Germline lookup yields CDR1 MGHRA and CDR2 YSYEKL. V shed 4 bases and J 11 bases; nucleotides not matched to a gene: 14. This CDR3 contains 15 residues. The CDR3 spells CASSPRLGTGRLAFF. The DNA for the CDR3 is TGCGCCAGCAGCCCAAGATTAGGGACAGGGCGTCTCGCTTTCTTT.

The V and J genes are TRBV11-2 and TRBJ2-7; D possibly corresponds to TRBD2 (5 bases). The CDR3 contains 13 residues. CDR1 is SGHAT and CDR2 is FQNNGV in the germline V gene. The V gene lost 1 base and the J gene lost 3 bases, with 7 bases spanning the gap. CDR3 bases: TGTGCCAGCAGCTTAGGGACTTTCTACGAGCAGTACTTC. Translation gives CASSLGTFYEQYF.

This clonotype was counted at least ten times. V usage is TRBV5-1 and J usage is TRBJ2-7, with D possibly TRBD2 on 5 matching bases. This CDR3 region has 18 residues. The V end was cut by 4 bases, the J end by 0 bases, with 23 bases between. Germline V lookup: CDR1 SGHRS, CDR2 YFSETQ. This chain's CDR3 is CASSLNMRSGSSSYEQYF. CDR3 nucleotides: TGCGCCAGCAGCCTCAATATGAGGAGCGGATCAAGCTCCTACGAGCAGTACTTC.

The V and J genes are TRBV29-1 and TRBJ2-7; 8 nucleotides line up with TRBD1. CDR1 is SQVTM and CDR2 is ANQGSEA in the germline V gene. V was pared by 4 bases and J by 3 bases, with 8 bases of the junction left unmatched. The CDR3 extends over 14 amino acids. The CDR3 here is CSVARGRGNYEQYF. CDR3 nucleotides: TGCAGCGTTGCCAGGGGGCGAGGGAACTACGAGCAGTACTTC.

This clonotype was seen at least ten times. The chain recombines TRBV2 with TRBJ1-2; D unresolved. This CDR3 spans 14 amino acids. Trimming pared 3 bases from V and 5 bases from J, leaving 13 bases between. Germline CDR1 is SNHLY and CDR2 is FYNNEI. CDR3 sequence: CASSEGGQLYGYTF. The CDR3 coding sequence is TGTGCCAGCAGTGAGGGTGGGCAGCTTTATGGCTACACCTTC.

This clonotype was found a few times. This chain joins TRBV4-2 and TRBJ2-7; D might be TRBD2 (5 bases). V lost 1 base to trimming and J lost 1 base, with 8 bases between them. Germline assignment: CDR1 LGHNA and CDR2 YNFKEQ. The CDR3 totals 14 residues. CDR3 sequence: CASSQGGESYEQYF. CDR3 nucleotides: TGTGCCAGCAGCCAAGGGGGAGAGTCCTACGAGCAGTACTTC.

This chain joins TRBV2 and TRBJ2-2; D gene ambiguous. V was pared by 1 base and J by 0 bases, with 3 bases between. Germline values: CDR1 SNHLY, CDR2 FYNNEI. The CDR3 covers 14 residues. The CDR3 DNA sequence: TGTGCCAGCAGTGAAGGGACGAACACCGGGGAGCTGTTTTTT. Residues: CASSEGTNTGELFF.

The gene calls are TRBV7-9 and TRBJ2-3; TRBD2 agrees at 10 bases. Losses at the gene ends were 4 bases for V and 3 bases for J; bases not matched to a gene: 7. Germline CDR1 is SEHNR and CDR2 is FQNEAQ (reference sequence). CDR3 size: 16 residues. CDR3 loop: CASSSPSGSRTDTQYF. The CDR3 DNA reads as TGTGCCAGCAGCTCCCCTAGCGGGAGTAGGACAGATACGCAGTATTTT.

This chain links TRBV5-6 with TRBJ1-5; D gene uncertain. The CDR3 is 14 residues long. V dropped 0 bases and J dropped 4 bases, with 8 bases sitting between them. Germline-derived CDR1 and CDR2 are SGHDT and YYEEEE. The CDR3 DNA sequence: TGTGCCAGCAGCTTGGGCGGTTGGAATCAGCCCCAGCATTTT. Translated, it gives CASSLGGWNQPQHF.

This clonotype was counted at least ten times. The chain uses TRBV11-3 and TRBJ2-6, with D uncertain. CDR1 and CDR2 (germline): SGHNT, YENEEA. Trimming pared 3 bases from V and 0 bases from J, leaving 6 bases between. The CDR3 covers 15 residues. The CDR3 DNA reads TGTGCCAGCAGCTTCTACAGCTCTGGGGCCAACGTCCTGACTTTC. It specifies CASSFYSSGANVLTF.

Within the sample, this clonotype is medium-sized (0.01 to 0.1%). This chain uses TRBV7-9 with TRBJ2-3; 11 bases agree with TRBD2. The CDR3 contains 16 residues. In germline, CDR1 is SEHNR, CDR2 FQNEAQ (reference sequence). V shed 5 bases, J shed 4 bases, and the junction held 8 bases outside the gene matches. CDR3 sequence: CASSLGLADGADTQYF. The CDR3 DNA is TGTGCCAGCAGCCTGGGACTAGCGGATGGGGCAGATACGCAGTATTTT.

The chain carries TRBV12-3 or TRBV12-4 and TRBJ2-1; a possible D gene is TRBD2 (6 bases). This CDR3 spans 16 amino acids. Deletions cut 3 bases from V and 1 base from J, with 13 bases between. This CDR3 is CASSLSLALSYNEQFF. The CDR3 DNA reads TGTGCCAGCAGTTTGAGTCTAGCGCTGTCCTACAATGAGCAGTTCTTC.

A few counts support this clonotype. The CDR3 loop reads CASSLIREATYEQYF. CDR3 DNA sequence: TGCGCCAGCAGCTTGATAAGGGAGGCTACCTACGAGCAGTACTTC. The chain uses TRBV5-1 and TRBJ2-7; a possible D gene is TRBD2 (6 bases). The CDR3 has 15 residues. Germline values: CDR1 SGHRS, CDR2 YFSETQ. Trimming cost V 1 base and J 2 bases, with 13 bases left between them.